This TCR beta chain was recorded in a study of OX40 agonist ivuxolimab in advanced cancers. Across the study: Partial responses occurred in three patients (one hepatocellular carcinoma, two cutaneous melanoma).

Whole-study results and caveats: More expanded clones were seen, on average, in CD8+ T cells than in CD4+. Both CD4+ and CD8+ T cell populations in blood had undergone clonal expansion by week 6 at 0.1 to 3.0 mg/kg.

Germline V gives CDR1 SGHNT, CDR2 YYREEE (reference sequence). The CDR3 has 13 amino acids. Trimming stripped 1 base from V and 1 base from J, with 4 bases between. Assay used: immunoSEQ multiplex PCR; TCRdb lists only in-frame clones, some missing. Of 72,000 or so clones listed, around 90% are singletons. Autoimmune disease history or systemic immunosuppression was exclusionary. Of note for this clone: Its antigen remains unidentified.

The V gene is TRBV5-4, the J gene TRBJ2-3; D is undetermined. Specimen: CD4+ or CD8+ T cells sorted from blood, collected in a trial of the OX40 agonist ivuxolimab. This sequence was found in an adult with an advanced solid tumor such as melanoma, head and neck, liver or kidney cancer. CDR3 DNA: TGTGCCAGCAGCTTGAGAGGCACAGATACGCAGTATTTT. It yields the protein CASSLRGTDTQYF.